This T cell receptor (beta chain) was recovered during a study of blood T cell repertoires in COVID-19. Study-level information: There were acute and convalescent COVID-19 samples, and they came from the United States, Italy and Spain.

The junction had 5 bases not matched to a gene; V was cut back by 0 bases and J by 2 bases. Germline CDR1 is PRHDT and CDR2 is FYEKMQ (reference sequence). The CDR3 loop spans 17 amino acids. Data came from immunoSEQ multiplex PCR; TCRdb stores just in-frame clones and leaves some out. This table has about 60,000 clones, approximately 82% appearing once. The sample consisted of peripheral blood. The J gene is TRBJ2-7, the V gene TRBV13, with 12 bases fitting TRBD1. The receptor comes from a man between 60 and 75 years old with acute or convalescent COVID-19. CDR3 DNA sequence: TGTGCCAGCAGCTTAGGAGGGACAGGGGGCAAACCCTACGAGCAGTACTTC. This codes for CASSLGGTGGKPYEQYF. Together with reference TRBV13 and TRBJ2-7, the CDR3 gives the full variable domain: AAGVIQSPRHLIKEKRETATLKCYPIPRHDTVYWYQQGPGQDPQFLISFYEKMQSDKGSIPDRFSAQQFSDYHSELNMSSLELGDSALYFCASSLGGTGGKPYEQYFGPGTRLTVT.